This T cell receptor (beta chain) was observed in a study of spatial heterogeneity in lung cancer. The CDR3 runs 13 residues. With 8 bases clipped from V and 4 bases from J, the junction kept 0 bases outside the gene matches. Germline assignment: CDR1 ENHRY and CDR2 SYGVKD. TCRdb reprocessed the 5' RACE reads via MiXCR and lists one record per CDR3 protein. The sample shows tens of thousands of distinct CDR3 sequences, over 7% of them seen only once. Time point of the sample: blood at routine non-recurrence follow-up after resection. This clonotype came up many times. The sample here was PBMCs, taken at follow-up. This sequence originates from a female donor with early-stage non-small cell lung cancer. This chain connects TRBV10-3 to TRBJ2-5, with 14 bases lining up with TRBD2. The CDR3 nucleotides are TGTGCCATCGGGACTAGCGGGAGAGAGACCCAGTACTTC. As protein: CAIGTSGRETQYF.